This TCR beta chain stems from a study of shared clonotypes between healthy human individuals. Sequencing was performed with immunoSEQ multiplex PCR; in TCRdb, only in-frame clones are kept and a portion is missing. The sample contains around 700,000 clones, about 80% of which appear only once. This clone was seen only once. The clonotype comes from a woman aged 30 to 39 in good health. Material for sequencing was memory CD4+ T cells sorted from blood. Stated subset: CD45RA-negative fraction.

The CDR3, as DNA: TGTGCCAGTAGTCCCCGTTACACCTTTTCCTACGAGCAGTACTTC. Translated: CASSPRYTFSYEQYF. The chain has TRBV19 and TRBJ2-7; no reliable D call. Trimming shortened V by 5 bases and J by 1 base, and 15 bases separated the two germline ends. The CDR3 consists of 15 residues. From germline, CDR1 is LNHDA and CDR2 SQIVND (reference sequence).